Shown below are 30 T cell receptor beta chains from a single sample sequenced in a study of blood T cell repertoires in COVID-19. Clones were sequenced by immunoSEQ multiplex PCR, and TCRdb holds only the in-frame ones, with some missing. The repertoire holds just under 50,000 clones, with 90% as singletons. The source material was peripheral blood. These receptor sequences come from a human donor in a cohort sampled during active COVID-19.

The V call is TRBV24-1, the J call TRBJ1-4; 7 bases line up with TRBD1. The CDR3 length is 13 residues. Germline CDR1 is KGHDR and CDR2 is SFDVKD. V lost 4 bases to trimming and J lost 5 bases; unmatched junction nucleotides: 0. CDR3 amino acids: CATSEGGNEKLFF. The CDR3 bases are TGTGCCACCAGTGAAGGGGGCAATGAAAAACTGTTTTTT.

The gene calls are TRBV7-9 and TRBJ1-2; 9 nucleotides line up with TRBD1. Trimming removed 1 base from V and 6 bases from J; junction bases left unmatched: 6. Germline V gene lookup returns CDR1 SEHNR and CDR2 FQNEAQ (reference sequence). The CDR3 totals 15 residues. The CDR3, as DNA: TGTGCCAGCAGCTTAGGGGATACAGGGGGCGATGGCTACACCTTC. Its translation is CASSLGDTGGDGYTF. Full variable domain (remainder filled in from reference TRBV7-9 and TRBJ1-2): DTGVSQNPRHKITKRGQNVTFRCDPISEHNRLYWYRQTLGQGPEFLTYFQNEAQLEKSRLLSDRFSAERPKGSFSTLEIQRTEQGDSAMYLCASSLGDTGGDGYTFGSGTRLTVV.

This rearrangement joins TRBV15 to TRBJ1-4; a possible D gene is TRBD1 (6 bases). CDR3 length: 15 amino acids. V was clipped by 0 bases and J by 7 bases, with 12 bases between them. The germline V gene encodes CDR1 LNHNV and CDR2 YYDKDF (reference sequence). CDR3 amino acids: CATSRDLGAGEKLFF. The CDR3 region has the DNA TGTGCCACCAGCAGAGATCTGGGGGCGGGTGAAAAACTGTTTTTT. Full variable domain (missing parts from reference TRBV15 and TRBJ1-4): DAMVIQNPRYQVTQFGKPVTLSCSQTLNHNVMYWYQQKSSQAPKLLFHYYDKDFNNEADTPDNFQSRRPNTSFCFLDIRSPGLGDTAMYLCATSRDLGAGEKLFFGSGTQLSVL.

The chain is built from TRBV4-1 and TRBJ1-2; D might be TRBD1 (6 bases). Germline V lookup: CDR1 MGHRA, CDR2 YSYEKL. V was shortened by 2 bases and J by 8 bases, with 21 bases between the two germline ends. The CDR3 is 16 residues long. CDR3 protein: CASSQPGQELSRGYTF. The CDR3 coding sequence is TGCGCCAGCAGCCAACCGGGACAAGAACTGTCCAGAGGCTACACCTTC.

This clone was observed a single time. CDR3 DNA sequence: TGTGCCAGCAGCAGTAGCGGGAGAGGCGAGCAGTACGTC. It specifies CASSSSGRGEQYV. The gene calls are TRBV7-8 and TRBJ2-7; 9 nucleotides line up with TRBD2. The CDR3 has 13 residues. The J segment lost 6 bases and the V segment lost 5 bases, leaving 5 bases of the junction unmatched. Germline V gene lookup returns CDR1 SGHVS and CDR2 FQNEAQ.

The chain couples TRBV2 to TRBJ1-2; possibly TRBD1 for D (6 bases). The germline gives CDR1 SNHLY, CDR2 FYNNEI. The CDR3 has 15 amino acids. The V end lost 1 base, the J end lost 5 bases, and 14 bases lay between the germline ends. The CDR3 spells CASSEEFLGAYGYTF. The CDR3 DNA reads TGTGCCAGCAGTGAAGAATTCCTGGGGGCGTATGGCTACACCTTC.

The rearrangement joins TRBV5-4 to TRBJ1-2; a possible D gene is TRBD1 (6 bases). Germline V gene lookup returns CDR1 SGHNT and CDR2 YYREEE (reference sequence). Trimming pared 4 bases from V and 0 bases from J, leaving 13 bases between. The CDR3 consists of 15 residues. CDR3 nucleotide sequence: TGTGCCAGCAGCCCGAACAGGGTGACTAACTATGGCTACACCTTC. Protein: CASSPNRVTNYGYTF.

Here the CDR3 reads CAISDRGDNYGYTF. In nucleotides, the CDR3 is TGTGCCATCAGTGACAGGGGCGATAACTATGGCTACACCTTC. The V gene is TRBV10-3, the J gene TRBJ1-2, with D tentatively TRBD1 (6 bases). CDR3 length: 14 residues. V gave up 3 bases and J gave up 1 base, with 9 bases separating them. CDR1 is ENHRY and CDR2 is SYGVKD in the germline V gene.

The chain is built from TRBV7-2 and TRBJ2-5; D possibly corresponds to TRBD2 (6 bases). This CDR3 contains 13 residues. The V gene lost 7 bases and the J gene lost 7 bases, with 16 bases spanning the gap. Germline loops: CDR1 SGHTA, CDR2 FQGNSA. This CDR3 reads CASKARERGTQYF. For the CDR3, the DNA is TGTGCCAGCAAGGCCCGGGAGAGGGGGACCCAGTACTTC.

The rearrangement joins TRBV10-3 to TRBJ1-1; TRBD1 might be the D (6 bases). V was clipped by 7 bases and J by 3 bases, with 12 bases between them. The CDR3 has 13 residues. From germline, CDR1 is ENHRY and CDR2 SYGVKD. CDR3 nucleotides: TGTGCCATCACTTACAGGGTTGACACTGAAGCTTTCTTT. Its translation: CAITYRVDTEAFF.

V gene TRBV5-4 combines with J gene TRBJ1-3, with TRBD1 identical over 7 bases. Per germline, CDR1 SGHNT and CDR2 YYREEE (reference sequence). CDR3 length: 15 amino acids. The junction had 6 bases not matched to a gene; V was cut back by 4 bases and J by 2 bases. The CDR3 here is CASSIRQGAGNTIYF. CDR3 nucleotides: TGTGCCAGCAGCATACGACAGGGAGCTGGAAACACCATATATTTT.

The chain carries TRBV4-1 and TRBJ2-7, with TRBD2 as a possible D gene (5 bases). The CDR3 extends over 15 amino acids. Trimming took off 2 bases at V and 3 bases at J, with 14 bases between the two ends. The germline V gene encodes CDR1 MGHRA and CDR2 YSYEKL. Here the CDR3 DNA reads TGCGCCAGCAGCCAAAGTTTAGGACTGCTCTACGAGCAGTACTTC. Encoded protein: CASSQSLGLLYEQYF.

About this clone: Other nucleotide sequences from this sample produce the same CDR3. The CDR3 region is CASSPAGLNEKLFF. The CDR3 nucleotides read TGCGCCAGCAGCCCTGCGGGGCTAAATGAAAAACTGTTTTTT. The rearrangement uses TRBV5-1 and TRBJ1-4, with D perhaps TRBD1 (5 bases). Per the germline V gene, CDR1 is SGHRS and CDR2 is YFSETQ. V was shortened by 4 bases and J by 5 bases, with 12 bases between the two germline ends. The CDR3 has 14 residues.

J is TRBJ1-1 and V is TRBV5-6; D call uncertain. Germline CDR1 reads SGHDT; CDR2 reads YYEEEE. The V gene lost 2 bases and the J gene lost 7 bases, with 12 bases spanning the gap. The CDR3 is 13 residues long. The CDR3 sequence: CASSFPGYVEAFF. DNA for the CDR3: TGTGCCAGCAGCTTCCCGGGGTATGTTGAAGCTTTCTTT.

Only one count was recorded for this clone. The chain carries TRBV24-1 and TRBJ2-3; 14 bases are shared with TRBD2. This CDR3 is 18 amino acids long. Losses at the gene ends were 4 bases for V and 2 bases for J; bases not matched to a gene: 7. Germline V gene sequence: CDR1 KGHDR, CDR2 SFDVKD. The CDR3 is CATSDPRTSGRSTDTQYF. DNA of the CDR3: TGTGCCACCAGTGACCCTCGGACTAGCGGGAGGTCCACAGATACGCAGTATTTT.

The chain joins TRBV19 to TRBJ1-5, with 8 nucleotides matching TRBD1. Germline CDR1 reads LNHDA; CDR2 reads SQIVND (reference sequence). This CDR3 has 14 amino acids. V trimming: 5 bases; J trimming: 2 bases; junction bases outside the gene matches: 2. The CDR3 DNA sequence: TGTGCCAGTAGTTCGGGACAGGGCAATCAGCCCCAGCATTTT. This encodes CASSSGQGNQPQHF. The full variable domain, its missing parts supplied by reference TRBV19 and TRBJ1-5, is DGGITQSPKYLFRKEGQNVTLSCEQNLNHDAMYWYRQDPGQGLRLIYYSQIVNDFQKGDIAEGYSVSREKKESFPLTVTSAQKNPTAFYLCASSSGQGNQPQHFGDGTRLSIL.

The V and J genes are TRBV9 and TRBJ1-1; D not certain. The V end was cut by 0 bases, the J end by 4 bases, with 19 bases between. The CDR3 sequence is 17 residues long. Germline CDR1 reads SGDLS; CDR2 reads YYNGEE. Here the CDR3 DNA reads TGTGCCAGCAGCGTAGGGTCAGTTGAGGCGGTTAGCACTGAAGCTTTCTTT. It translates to CASSVGSVEAVSTEAFF.

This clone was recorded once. In DNA form, the CDR3 reads TGTGCCAGCAGTACACAGAGGACTAGCGGGAGCCTATACAATGAGCAGTTCTTC. Translated, it gives CASSTQRTSGSLYNEQFF. This sequence joins TRBV27 and TRBJ2-1; 13 nucleotides align to TRBD2. The CDR3 is 18 residues long. J was trimmed by 4 bases and V by 5 bases; bases with no gene match: 11. Germline V CDR1 and CDR2: MNHEY, SMNVEV (reference sequence).

CDR3 coding DNA: TGTGCCAGTAGTATAAGCAGGGGTGTAAGCAATCAGCCCCAGCATTTT. Its translation: CASSISRGVSNQPQHF. V usage is TRBV19 and J usage is TRBJ1-5, with a possible D match to TRBD1 (6 bases). The CDR3 covers 16 residues. The germline gives CDR1 LNHDA, CDR2 SQIVND (reference sequence). The germline V and J ends were trimmed by 2 bases and 1 base, with 12 bases remaining between them.

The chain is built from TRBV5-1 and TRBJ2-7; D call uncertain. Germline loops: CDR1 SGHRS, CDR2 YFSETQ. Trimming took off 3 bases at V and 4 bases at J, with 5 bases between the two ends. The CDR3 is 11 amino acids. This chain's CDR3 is CASSYSYEQYF. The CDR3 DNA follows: TGCGCCAGCAGCTATTCTTACGAGCAGTACTTC.

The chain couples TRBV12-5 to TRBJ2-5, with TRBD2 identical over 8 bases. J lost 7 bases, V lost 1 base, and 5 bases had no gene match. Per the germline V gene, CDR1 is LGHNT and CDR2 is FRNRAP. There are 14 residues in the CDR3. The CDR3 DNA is TGTGCTAGTGGTTTGGGAGCGGGGGCTGGGACCCAGTACTTC. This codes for CASGLGAGAGTQYF.

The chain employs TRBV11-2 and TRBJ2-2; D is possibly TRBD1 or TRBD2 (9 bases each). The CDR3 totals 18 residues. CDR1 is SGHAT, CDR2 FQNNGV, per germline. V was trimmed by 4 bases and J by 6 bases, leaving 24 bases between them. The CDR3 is CASSWGQGWLAGPGELFF. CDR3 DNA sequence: TGTGCCAGCAGCTGGGGACAGGGATGGCTAGCGGGGCCCGGGGAGCTGTTTTTT. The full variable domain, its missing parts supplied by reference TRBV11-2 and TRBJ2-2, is EAGVAQSPRYKIIEKRQSVAFWCNPISGHATLYWYQQILGQGPKLLIQFQNNGVVDDSQLPKDRFSAERLKGVDSTLKIQPAKLEDSAVYLCASSWGQGWLAGPGELFFGEGSRLTVL.

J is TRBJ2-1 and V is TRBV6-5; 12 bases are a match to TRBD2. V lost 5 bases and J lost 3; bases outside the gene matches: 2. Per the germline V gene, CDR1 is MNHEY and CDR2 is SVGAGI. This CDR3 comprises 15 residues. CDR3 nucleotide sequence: TGTGCCAGCAGTCGGACTAGCGGGGACTACAATGAGCAGTTCTTC. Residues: CASSRTSGDYNEQFF.

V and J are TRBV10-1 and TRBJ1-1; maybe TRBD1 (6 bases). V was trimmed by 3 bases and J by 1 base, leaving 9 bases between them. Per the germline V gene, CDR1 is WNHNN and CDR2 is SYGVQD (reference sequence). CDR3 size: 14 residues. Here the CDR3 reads CASSEARGNTEAFF. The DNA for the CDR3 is TGCGCCAGCAGTGAAGCCAGGGGGAACACTGAAGCTTTCTTT.

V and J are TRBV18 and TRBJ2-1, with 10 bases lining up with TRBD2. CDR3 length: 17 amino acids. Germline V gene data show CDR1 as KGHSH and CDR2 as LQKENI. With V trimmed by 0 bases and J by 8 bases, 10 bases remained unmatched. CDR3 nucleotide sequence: TGTGCCAGCTCACCACCCGGTCTACTAGCGGGGTCCGATGAGCAGTTCTTC. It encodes CASSPPGLLAGSDEQFF.

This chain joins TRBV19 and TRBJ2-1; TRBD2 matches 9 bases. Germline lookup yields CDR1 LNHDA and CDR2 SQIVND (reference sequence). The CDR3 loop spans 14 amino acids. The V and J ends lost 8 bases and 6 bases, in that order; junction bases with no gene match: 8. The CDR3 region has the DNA TGTGCCAGTCGGACTAGCGATCCCACCAATGAGCAGTTCTTC. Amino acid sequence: CASRTSDPTNEQFF. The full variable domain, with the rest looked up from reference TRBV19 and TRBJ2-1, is DGGITQSPKYLFRKEGQNVTLSCEQNLNHDAMYWYRQDPGQGLRLIYYSQIVNDFQKGDIAEGYSVSREKKESFPLTVTSAQKNPTAFYLCASRTSDPTNEQFFGPGTRLTVL.

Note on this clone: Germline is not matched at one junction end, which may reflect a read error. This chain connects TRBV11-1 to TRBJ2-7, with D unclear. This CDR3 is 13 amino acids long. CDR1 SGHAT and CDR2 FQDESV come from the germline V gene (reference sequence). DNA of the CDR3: TGTGCAAGCACTGGAGCCTGGTCCTACGAGCAGTACTTC. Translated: CASTGAWSYEQYF.

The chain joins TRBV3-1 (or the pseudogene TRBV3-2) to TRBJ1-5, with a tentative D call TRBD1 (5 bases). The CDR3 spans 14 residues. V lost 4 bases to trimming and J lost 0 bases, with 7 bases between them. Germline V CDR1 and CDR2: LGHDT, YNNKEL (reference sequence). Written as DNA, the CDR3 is TGTGCCAGCAGCCGTGGACATAGCAATCAGCCCCAGCATTTT. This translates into CASSRGHSNQPQHF.

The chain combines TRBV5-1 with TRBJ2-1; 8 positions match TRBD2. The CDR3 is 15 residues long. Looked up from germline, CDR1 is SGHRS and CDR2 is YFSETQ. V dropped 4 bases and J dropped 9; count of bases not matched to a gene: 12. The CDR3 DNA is TGCGCCAGCAGCCCGACTAGCGCGCGTTTAGGTGAGCAGTTCTTC. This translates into CASSPTSARLGEQFF.

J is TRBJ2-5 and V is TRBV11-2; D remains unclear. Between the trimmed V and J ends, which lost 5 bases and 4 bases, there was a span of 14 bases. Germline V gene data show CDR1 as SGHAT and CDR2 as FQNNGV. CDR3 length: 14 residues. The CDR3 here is CASSLTHRGETQYF. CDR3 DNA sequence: TGTGCCAGCAGCCTGACTCACCGAGGAGAGACCCAGTACTTC. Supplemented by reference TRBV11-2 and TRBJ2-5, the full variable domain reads EAGVAQSPRYKIIEKRQSVAFWCNPISGHATLYWYQQILGQGPKLLIQFQNNGVVDDSQLPKDRFSAERLKGVDSTLKIQPAKLEDSAVYLCASSLTHRGETQYFGPGTRLLVL.